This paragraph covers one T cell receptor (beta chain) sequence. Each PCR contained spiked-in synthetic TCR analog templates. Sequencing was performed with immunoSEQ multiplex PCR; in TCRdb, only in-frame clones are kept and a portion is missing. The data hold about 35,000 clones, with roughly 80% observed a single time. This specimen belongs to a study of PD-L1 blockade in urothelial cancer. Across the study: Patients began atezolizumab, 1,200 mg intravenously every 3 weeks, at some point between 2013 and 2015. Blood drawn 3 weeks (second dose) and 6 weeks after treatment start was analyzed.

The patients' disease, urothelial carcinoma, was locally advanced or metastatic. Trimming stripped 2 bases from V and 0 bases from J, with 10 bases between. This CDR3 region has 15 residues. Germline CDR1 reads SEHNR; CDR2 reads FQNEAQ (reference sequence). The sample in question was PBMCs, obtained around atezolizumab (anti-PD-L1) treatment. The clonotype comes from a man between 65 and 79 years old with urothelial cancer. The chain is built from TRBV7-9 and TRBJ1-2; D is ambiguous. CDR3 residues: CASSLSPLSNYGYTF. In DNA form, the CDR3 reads TGTGCCAGCAGCTTATCCCCGTTATCTAACTATGGCTACACCTTC.